The source of this T cell receptor (beta chain) is a study of T-cell memory formation after mild COVID-19. Whole-study results and caveats: There was no confirmation that second-wave clones peaking on day 37 were SARS-CoV-2 specific.

V was trimmed by 5 bases and J by 4 bases, leaving 16 bases between them. This CDR3 comprises 15 residues. Germline V gene lookup returns CDR1 SGHTA and CDR2 FQGTGA. Barcoded TCR alpha and TCR beta cDNA libraries with UMIs came from 5'RACE using constant-segment primers. TCRdb recomputed calls from the 5' RACE reads with MiXCR, one row per CDR3 protein. The table has 450,000 to 650,000 distinct CDR3 sequences, about a sixth seen once. Only a few counts were recorded for this clonotype. The antigen is unknown. Specimen: PBMCs or a T cell subset sorted from them (not recorded which). The receptor comes from an adult woman who had mild COVID-19 (a few samples of this study predate the infection). Cell type and time point are not known. V is TRBV7-3 and J is TRBJ2-3, with TRBD2 as a possible D gene (7 bases). The CDR3 loop reads CASSLFGGPADTQYF. The CDR3 bases are TGTGCCAGCAGCCTATTCGGGGGGCCCGCAGATACGCAGTATTTT.